The rows below give T cell receptor beta chains drawn from one sample of a study of response to subunit inactivated influenza vaccine. TCRdb ran MiXCR on the RT-PCR reads and lists one entry per CDR3 protein. Among about 650,000 distinct CDR3 sequences, approximately 14% were seen once, and the ten largest hold 11%. The specimen was PBMCs from blood, collected roughly 12 days after vaccination. The receptors derive from a man aged 45-65 years who received an inactivated influenza vaccine. Each CDR3 is given with its conserved first and last residue. D genes are given only for firm matches. The size entry is marked missing in some rows and otherwise reads once, few, many or a size class.

v_gene: TRBV7-2; abundance: .; d_gene: .; j_gene: TRBJ2-1; CDR3nt: TGTGCCAGCAGCTTAGCGAACTGGAGTGAGCAGTTCTTC; CDR3aa: CASSLANWSEQFF
v_gene: TRBV27; abundance: few; d_gene: .; j_gene: TRBJ2-3; CDR3nt: TGTGCCAGCAGTAACAGCATATTCCCCCCAGATACGCAGTATTTT; CDR3aa: CASSNSIFPPDTQYF
v_gene: TRBV10-1; abundance: .; d_gene: .; j_gene: TRBJ2-3; CDR3nt: TGCGCCAGCAGTGAGTCGACCGGGGGAAGCACAGATACGCAGTATTTT; CDR3aa: CASSESTGGSTDTQYF
v_gene: TRBV6-1; abundance: .; d_gene: .; j_gene: TRBJ2-1; CDR3nt: TGTGCCAGCAGTGAAACAGCACAGGGTAATGAGCAGTTCTTC; CDR3aa: CASSETAQGNEQFF
v_gene: TRBV5-1; abundance: .; d_gene: TRBD1; j_gene: TRBJ2-1; CDR3nt: TGCGCCAGCAGCATCCCGGACAGGGGAAATGAGCAGTTCTTC; CDR3aa: CASSIPDRGNEQFF
v_gene: TRBV7-3; abundance: .; d_gene: TRBD1; j_gene: TRBJ1-2; CDR3nt: TGTGCCAGCAGGAGCGACAGGGGGCAGGGCTACACCTTC; CDR3aa: CASRSDRGQGYTF
v_gene: TRBV5-1; abundance: many; d_gene: .; j_gene: TRBJ2-2; CDR3nt: TGCGCCAGCAGCTTGGCGGCAAAGAACACCGGGGAGCTGTTTTTT; CDR3aa: CASSLAAKNTGELFF
v_gene: TRBV4-2; abundance: .; d_gene: .; j_gene: TRBJ2-3; CDR3nt: TGTGCCAGCAGCCAAGATAGAGGTAGCGGCACAGATACGCAGTATTTT; CDR3aa: CASSQDRGSGTDTQYF
v_gene: TRBV6-2/TRBV6-3; abundance: .; d_gene: .; j_gene: TRBJ2-7; CDR3nt: TGTGCCAGCAGTTACGAGGCGGCTCGAGATCAGTACGAGCAGTACTTC; CDR3aa: CASSYEAARDQYEQYF
v_gene: TRBV7-8; abundance: .; d_gene: TRBD1; j_gene: TRBJ2-2; CDR3nt: TGTGCCAGCATTAACAGGGGGCAGGGGGAACTGGAGCTGTTTTTT; CDR3aa: CASINRGQGELELFF
v_gene: TRBV12-3/TRBV12-4; abundance: many; d_gene: TRBD1; j_gene: TRBJ2-2; CDR3nt: TGTGCCAGCAGTTATAGGACAGGGAACACCGGGGAGCTGTTTTTT; CDR3aa: CASSYRTGNTGELFF
v_gene: TRBV11-2; abundance: .; d_gene: .; j_gene: TRBJ1-6; CDR3nt: TGTGCCAGCAGCTTAGATCGCTTCCCCCTCCACTTT; CDR3aa: CASSLDRFPLHF
v_gene: TRBV29-1; abundance: many; d_gene: .; j_gene: TRBJ1-1; CDR3nt: TGCAGCGTTGGGGCAGGTTACTCAATAGCTTTCTTT; CDR3aa: CSVGAGYSIAFF
v_gene: TRBV29-1; abundance: few; d_gene: TRBD2; j_gene: TRBJ2-3; CDR3nt: TGCAGCGATGCGGGAGGAAGCACAGATACGCAGTATTTT; CDR3aa: CSDAGGSTDTQYF
v_gene: TRBV5-6; abundance: few; d_gene: TRBD2; j_gene: TRBJ2-5; CDR3nt: TGTGCCAGCAGCTTGGGGTTCTACGGGGGGGCGGAGACCCAGTACTTC; CDR3aa: CASSLGFYGGAETQYF
v_gene: TRBV6-2/TRBV6-3; abundance: few; d_gene: TRBD2; j_gene: TRBJ2-5; CDR3nt: TGTGCCAGCAGACCATCGGGACTAACTGAAGAGACCCAGTACTTC; CDR3aa: CASRPSGLTEETQYF
v_gene: TRBV6-1; abundance: few; d_gene: TRBD2; j_gene: TRBJ2-3; CDR3nt: TGTGCCAGCGCCCGGGGGGACACAGATACGCAGTATTTT; CDR3aa: CASARGDTDTQYF